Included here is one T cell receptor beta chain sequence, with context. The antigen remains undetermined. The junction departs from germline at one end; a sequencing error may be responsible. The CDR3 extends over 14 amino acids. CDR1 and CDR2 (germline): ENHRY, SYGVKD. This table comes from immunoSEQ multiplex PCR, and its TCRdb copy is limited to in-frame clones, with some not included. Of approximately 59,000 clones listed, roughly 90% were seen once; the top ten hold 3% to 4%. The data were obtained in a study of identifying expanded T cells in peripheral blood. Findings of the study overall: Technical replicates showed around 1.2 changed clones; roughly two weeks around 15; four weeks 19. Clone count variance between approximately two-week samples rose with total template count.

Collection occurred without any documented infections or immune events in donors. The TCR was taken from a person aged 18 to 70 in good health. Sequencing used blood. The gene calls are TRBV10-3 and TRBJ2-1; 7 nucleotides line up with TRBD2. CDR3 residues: CATSERGTYNEQFF. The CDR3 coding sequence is TGTGCCACCAGTGAGCGGGGTACCTACAATGAGCAGTTCTTC.